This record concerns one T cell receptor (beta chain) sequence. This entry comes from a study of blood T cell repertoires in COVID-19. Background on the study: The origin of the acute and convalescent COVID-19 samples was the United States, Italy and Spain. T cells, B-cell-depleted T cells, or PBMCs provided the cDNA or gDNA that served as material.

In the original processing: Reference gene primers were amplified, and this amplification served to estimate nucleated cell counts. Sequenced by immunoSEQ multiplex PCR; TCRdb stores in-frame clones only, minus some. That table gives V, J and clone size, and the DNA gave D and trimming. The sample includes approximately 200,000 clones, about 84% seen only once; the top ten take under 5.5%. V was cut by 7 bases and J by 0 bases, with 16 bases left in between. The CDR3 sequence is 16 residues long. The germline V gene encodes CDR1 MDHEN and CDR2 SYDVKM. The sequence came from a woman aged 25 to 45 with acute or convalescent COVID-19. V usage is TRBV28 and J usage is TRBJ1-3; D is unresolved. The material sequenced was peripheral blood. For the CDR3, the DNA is TGTGCCAGCACTCCGGGAGATTTTAGCTCTGGAAACACCATATATTTT. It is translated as CASTPGDFSSGNTIYF.